This is a list of T cell receptor beta chains from one sample in a study of monozygotic twins with inflammatory bowel disease. TCRdb re-analyzed the 5' RACE reads; it lists each CDR3 protein once, without DNA. The sample table sets out more than 300,000 distinct CDR3 sequences. The specimen was blood. These receptors all come from a human donor with ulcerative colitis or Crohn's disease, or a healthy co-twin of an affected twin (not recorded which). Each CDR3 is given with its conserved first and last residue.

CDR3	V	J
CASIPSRQGAYEQYF	TRBV28	TRBJ2-7
CASRVAGVNTDTQYF	TRBV2	TRBJ2-3
CSGDSFTGYTF	TRBV29-1	TRBJ1-2
CASSQDTTYNEQFF	TRBV3-1	TRBJ2-1
CSAPGGPYNEQFF	TRBV20-1	TRBJ2-1
CASSQAQGVGTEAFF	TRBV14	TRBJ1-1
CASSQDGILDIQYF	TRBV7-9	TRBJ2-4
CASSRGGQPNTEAFF	TRBV12-3/TRBV12-4	TRBJ1-1
CASSLRQGYEQYF	TRBV5-1	TRBJ2-7
CASSYDPGEETQYF	TRBV6-5	TRBJ2-5
CASSLAGEPYEQYF	TRBV5-5	TRBJ2-7
CASSEYDQYSYNEQFF	TRBV6-1	TRBJ2-1
CSVEDRRQGNTGELFF	TRBV29-1	TRBJ2-2
CASSLDFTDTQYF	TRBV7-8	TRBJ2-3
CASSLFLGGQQQPQHF	TRBV12-3/TRBV12-4	TRBJ1-5
CASSLAAGASTDTQYF	TRBV7-2	TRBJ2-3
CASNIGNPGLSGANVLTF	TRBV5-1	TRBJ2-6
CASSFGRMANEQYF	TRBV5-1	TRBJ2-7
CASSRSLTGPGELFF	TRBV6-1	TRBJ2-2
CASSFSSGSSAETQYF	TRBV5-1	TRBJ2-5
CSARTSGGEGGTDTQYF	TRBV20-1	TRBJ2-3
CASASGAGYTF	TRBV12-3/TRBV12-4	TRBJ1-2
CASSISLGTSGDQETQYF	TRBV27	TRBJ2-5
CSTNLQANTEAFF	TRBV20-1	TRBJ1-1
CASGGQGASTDTQYF	TRBV2	TRBJ2-3
CASSLGQGDEGLFF	TRBV5-1	TRBJ1-4
CASSGGGSGSTVVFF	TRBV6-2/TRBV6-3	TRBJ1-4
CASSEQGKTYEQYF	TRBV25-1	TRBJ2-7
CASSPGTAKDTQYF	TRBV7-2	TRBJ2-3
CASSLGQLDTQYF	TRBV11-3	TRBJ2-3
CASSPQVATYEQYF	TRBV9	TRBJ2-7
CASSIDPDSNQPQHF	TRBV19	TRBJ1-5
CASSRQGHDYEQFF	TRBV4-1	TRBJ2-1
CASSLRDKSMLGVYEQYF	TRBV7-2	TRBJ2-7
CASSQDRDSSYNEQFF	TRBV4-3	TRBJ2-1
CASSLGTGHNYGYTF	TRBV4-1	TRBJ1-2
CASSFSLDTQYF	TRBV5-1	TRBJ2-3
CASRWTGELYEQYF	TRBV6-1	TRBJ2-7
CASSLSGSGNTIYF	TRBV28	TRBJ1-3
CASSLAGVRGASTDTQYF	TRBV5-1	TRBJ2-3
CASSSIGGVNNEQFF	TRBV5-1	TRBJ2-1
CSARDQALVQQYF	TRBV20-1	TRBJ2-7
CASSLLGTDSYNEQFF	TRBV27	TRBJ2-1
CASSQGKNTQYF	TRBV4-3	TRBJ2-3
CAWSRRTGSTDTQYF	TRBV30	TRBJ2-3
CSASRGLAKDTQYF	TRBV20-1	TRBJ2-3
CASSYGQRTSGGYNEQFF	TRBV6-2/TRBV6-3	TRBJ2-1
CSAGWSDPHINQPQHF	TRBV20-1	TRBJ1-5
CASSLPTGYPADTQYF	TRBV13	TRBJ2-3
CASSTGLAGGQFTGELFF	TRBV9	TRBJ2-2
CASSYRGGSNEQFF	TRBV6-5	TRBJ2-1
CASSPQMPRRTDKETQYF	TRBV18	TRBJ2-5
CSVVPGVNSYEQYF	TRBV29-1	TRBJ2-7
CASSLTGNSPLHF	TRBV5-1	TRBJ1-6
CASSWYGATNEKLFF	TRBV5-1	TRBJ1-4
CASSFGQRYQETQYF	TRBV28	TRBJ2-5
CASSILQGAEGYTF	TRBV27	TRBJ1-2